This T cell receptor (beta chain) was recovered during a study of blood T cell repertoires in COVID-19. CDR3 length: 15 residues. The V gene's germline CDR1 is MDHEN and CDR2 SYDVKM. Trimming took off 4 bases at V and 9 bases at J, with 16 bases between the two ends. As originally analysed: For nucleated cells, counts were estimated from reference gene primer amplification. Clones were sequenced by immunoSEQ multiplex PCR, and TCRdb holds only the in-frame ones, with some missing. D and trimming were read from the DNA, whereas the V and J calls and clone size are those reported in that table. The table lists about 93,000 clones, approximately 86% of them singletons.

The chain recombines TRBV28 with TRBJ1-6; D not certain. This TCR came from a woman of 80 years or more with acute or convalescent COVID-19. Source material: peripheral blood. This CDR3 is CASSSPSGAASPLHF. The CDR3 bases are TGTGCCAGCAGTTCTCCCTCGGGTGCTGCTTCACCCCTCCACTTT.